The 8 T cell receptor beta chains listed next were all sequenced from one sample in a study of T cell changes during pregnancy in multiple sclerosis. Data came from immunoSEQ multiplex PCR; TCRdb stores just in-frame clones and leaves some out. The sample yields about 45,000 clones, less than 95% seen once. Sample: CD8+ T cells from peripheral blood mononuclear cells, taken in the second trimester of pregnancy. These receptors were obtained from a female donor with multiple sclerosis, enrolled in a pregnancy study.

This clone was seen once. The CDR3 is CASSLRQGAYEQYF. The CDR3 coding sequence is TGTGCCAGCAGCCTCCGACAGGGGGCCTACGAGCAGTACTTC. V and J are TRBV5-5 and TRBJ2-7; TRBD1 matches at 9 bases. Germline V CDR1 and CDR2: SGHKS, YYEKEE (reference sequence). The CDR3 is 14 amino acids. V was pared by 4 bases and J by 2 bases, with 4 bases of the junction left unmatched.

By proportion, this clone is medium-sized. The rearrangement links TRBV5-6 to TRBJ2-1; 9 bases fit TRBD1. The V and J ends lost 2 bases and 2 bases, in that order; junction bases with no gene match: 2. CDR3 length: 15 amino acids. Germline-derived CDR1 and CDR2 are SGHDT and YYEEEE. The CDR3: CASSFGDRAYNEQFF. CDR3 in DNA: TGTGCCAGCAGCTTCGGGGACAGGGCCTACAATGAGCAGTTCTTC.

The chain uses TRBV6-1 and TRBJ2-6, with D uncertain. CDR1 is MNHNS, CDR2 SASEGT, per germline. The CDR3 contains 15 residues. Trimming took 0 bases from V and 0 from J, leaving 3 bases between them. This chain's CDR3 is CASSEAISGANVLTF. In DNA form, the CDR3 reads TGTGCCAGCAGTGAAGCTATCTCTGGGGCCAACGTCCTGACTTTC.

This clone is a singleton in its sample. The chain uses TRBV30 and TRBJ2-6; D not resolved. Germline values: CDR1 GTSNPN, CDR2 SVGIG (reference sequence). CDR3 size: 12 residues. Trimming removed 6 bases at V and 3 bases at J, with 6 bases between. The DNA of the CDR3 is TGTGCCTGCCCGGTTGGGGCCAACGTCCTGACTTTC. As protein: CACPVGANVLTF.

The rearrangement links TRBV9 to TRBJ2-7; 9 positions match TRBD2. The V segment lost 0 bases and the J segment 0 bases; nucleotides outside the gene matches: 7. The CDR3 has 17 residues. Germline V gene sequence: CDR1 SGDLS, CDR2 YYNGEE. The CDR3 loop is CASSVDSSGENSYEQYF. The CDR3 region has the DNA TGTGCCAGCAGCGTAGATTCTAGCGGGGAAAACTCCTACGAGCAGTACTTC.

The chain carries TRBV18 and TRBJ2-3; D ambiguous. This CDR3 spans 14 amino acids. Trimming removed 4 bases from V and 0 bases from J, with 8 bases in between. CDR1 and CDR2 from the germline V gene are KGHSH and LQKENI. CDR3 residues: CASSHTTSTDTQYF. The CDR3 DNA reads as TGTGCCAGCTCACACACGACAAGCACAGATACGCAGTATTTT.

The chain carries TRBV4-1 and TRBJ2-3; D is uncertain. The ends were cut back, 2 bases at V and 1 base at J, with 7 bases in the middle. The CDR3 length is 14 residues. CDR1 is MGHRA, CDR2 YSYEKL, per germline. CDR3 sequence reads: CASSQTEGTDTQYF. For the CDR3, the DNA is TGCGCCAGCAGCCAAACAGAAGGCACAGATACGCAGTATTTT.

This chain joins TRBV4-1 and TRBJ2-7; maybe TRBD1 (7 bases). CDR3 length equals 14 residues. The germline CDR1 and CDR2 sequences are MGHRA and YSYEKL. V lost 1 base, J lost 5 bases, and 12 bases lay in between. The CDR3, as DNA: TGCGCCAGCAGCCAAGCGCAGGGGGAGGACGAGCAGTACTTC. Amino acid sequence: CASSQAQGEDEQYF.